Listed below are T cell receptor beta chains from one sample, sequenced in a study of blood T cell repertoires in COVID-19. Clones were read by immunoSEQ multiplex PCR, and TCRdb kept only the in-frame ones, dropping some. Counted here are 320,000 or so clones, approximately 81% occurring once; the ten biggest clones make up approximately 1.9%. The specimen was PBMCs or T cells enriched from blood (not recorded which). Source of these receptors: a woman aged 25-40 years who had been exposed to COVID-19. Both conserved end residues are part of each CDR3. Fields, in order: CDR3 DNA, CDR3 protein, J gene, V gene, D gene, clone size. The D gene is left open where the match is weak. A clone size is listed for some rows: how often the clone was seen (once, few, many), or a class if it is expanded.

DNA: TGTGCCAGCAGTTTACAGGTTTCACCCCTCCACTTT
CDR3: CASSLQVSPLHF
J: TRBJ1-6
V: TRBV28
D: NA
size: NA

DNA: TGCGCCAGCAGCAGGACTAGCGGGGGACCGAACACCGGGGAGCTGTTTTTT
CDR3: CASSRTSGGPNTGELFF
J: TRBJ2-2
V: TRBV5-1
D: TRBD2
size: NA

DNA: TGTGCCAGCAGTTTACGACAGGGGGCCTACGAGCAGTACTTC
CDR3: CASSLRQGAYEQYF
J: TRBJ2-7
V: TRBV28
D: TRBD1
size: many

DNA: TGTGCCAGCAGCCCGGGGACAGGCGTCCAAGAGACCCAGTACTTC
CDR3: CASSPGTGVQETQYF
J: TRBJ2-5
V: TRBV5-5
D: TRBD1
size: NA

DNA: TGTGCCAGCAGTGCAGAACAGGGGGCGACCTATGGCTACACCTTC
CDR3: CASSAEQGATYGYTF
J: TRBJ1-2
V: TRBV2
D: TRBD1
size: NA

DNA: TGTGCCAGCAGCCCAAACGGGGGAGAGGGTGAGCAGTTCTTC
CDR3: CASSPNGGEGEQFF
J: TRBJ2-1
V: TRBV7-3
D: NA
size: NA

DNA: TGTGCCAGTAGTACGGGGTACGGCTATGGCTACACCTTC
CDR3: CASSTGYGYGYTF
J: TRBJ1-2
V: TRBV19
D: NA
size: once

DNA: TGTGCCAGTAGTATAATCGGAGGCACTGAAGCTTTCTTT
CDR3: CASSIIGGTEAFF
J: TRBJ1-1
V: TRBV19
D: NA
size: few

DNA: TGCAGCGTAACGGTGGGCAGAACCTACAATGAGCAGTTCTTC
CDR3: CSVTVGRTYNEQFF
J: TRBJ2-1
V: TRBV29-1
D: NA
size: NA

DNA: TGTGCCAGCGTACCAACTGGGGCAGGGGGCCTTAGAGGGGGCTACACCTTC
CDR3: CASVPTGAGGLRGGYTF
J: TRBJ1-2
V: TRBV7-2
D: TRBD1
size: NA

DNA: TGTGCCAGCAGTTTATACTCCGGTTACAGGGCTGACACTGAAGCTTTCTTT
CDR3: CASSLYSGYRADTEAFF
J: TRBJ1-1
V: TRBV27
D: NA
size: NA

DNA: TGTGCCAGCAGCTTAGTAGCGACTCGTACCTACAATGAGCAGTTCTTC
CDR3: CASSLVATRTYNEQFF
J: TRBJ2-1
V: TRBV7-2
D: NA
size: NA

DNA: TGCGCCAGCAGACGCCTTAGAGGCAGGGGGAGGTCACCCCTCCACTTT
CDR3: CASRRLRGRGRSPLHF
J: TRBJ1-6
V: TRBV5-1
D: TRBD1
size: NA

DNA: TGTGCCAGCAGTAAGACAGGGATCAATCAGCCCCAGCATTTT
CDR3: CASSKTGINQPQHF
J: TRBJ1-5
V: TRBV6-5
D: TRBD1
size: NA

DNA: TGTGCCAGCAGCTCGGGACTGGGGACCCAGTACTTC
CDR3: CASSSGLGTQYF
J: TRBJ2-5
V: TRBV7-9
D: NA
size: few

DNA: TGTGCCAGCAGCATGGGACAGGGCCGTGGGGAGCAGTACTTC
CDR3: CASSMGQGRGEQYF
J: TRBJ2-7
V: TRBV7-2
D: TRBD1
size: NA

DNA: TGTGCCAGCAGCCTTAAGCGGGGGTCCACAGATACGCAGTATTTT
CDR3: CASSLKRGSTDTQYF
J: TRBJ2-3
V: TRBV3-1/TRBV3-2
D: TRBD2
size: NA

DNA: TGTGCCTGGGGGTCGGGACAGATCACTGAAGCTTTCTTT
CDR3: CAWGSGQITEAFF
J: TRBJ1-1
V: TRBV30
D: TRBD1
size: NA

DNA: TGTGCCAGCAGTGTCGCGGGACTAACGGGCGAGCAGTACTTC
CDR3: CASSVAGLTGEQYF
J: TRBJ2-7
V: TRBV2
D: TRBD2
size: NA

DNA: TGTGCCAGCAGTCTAGCGGGAGCCGGGGAGCTGTTTTTT
CDR3: CASSLAGAGELFF
J: TRBJ2-2
V: TRBV12-3/TRBV12-4
D: TRBD2
size: NA

DNA: TGTGCCAGCAGCTCCAACAATGAGCAGTTCTTC
CDR3: CASSSNNEQFF
J: TRBJ2-1
V: TRBV5-4
D: NA
size: NA

DNA: TGTGCCAGCAGCTTAGATACCAGGCCCCAGCATTTT
CDR3: CASSLDTRPQHF
J: TRBJ1-5
V: TRBV7-9
D: NA
size: few

DNA: TGCGCCAGCAGCTTGGGGAATACTAACGAAGGCTACACCTTC
CDR3: CASSLGNTNEGYTF
J: TRBJ1-2
V: TRBV5-1
D: NA
size: NA

DNA: TGTGCCAGCAGCTTAATGTTAGGACAGGGAAATGGCTACACCTTC
CDR3: CASSLMLGQGNGYTF
J: TRBJ1-2
V: TRBV7-9
D: TRBD1
size: NA

DNA: TGTGCCAGCAGTTCTGCTGGGACAGGGAACACTGAAGCTTTCTTT
CDR3: CASSSAGTGNTEAFF
J: TRBJ1-1
V: TRBV6-5
D: TRBD1
size: NA

DNA: TGTGCCAGCAGCTCCCAAAGCACAGATACGCAGTATTTT
CDR3: CASSSQSTDTQYF
J: TRBJ2-3
V: TRBV7-3
D: NA
size: NA

DNA: TGTGCCTGGAAAGATGGGCGTGAAACCGGGGAGCTGTTTTTT
CDR3: CAWKDGRETGELFF
J: TRBJ2-2
V: TRBV30
D: NA
size: few

DNA: TGTGCCAGCAGTTTTCGGGCAGGGACAGATACGCAGTATTTT
CDR3: CASSFRAGTDTQYF
J: TRBJ2-3
V: TRBV28
D: NA
size: NA

DNA: TGCGCCAGCAGCCAAACAGGGGGCGGGAATCAGCCCCAGCATTTT
CDR3: CASSQTGGGNQPQHF
J: TRBJ1-5
V: TRBV4-3
D: TRBD1
size: NA

DNA: TGTGCCAGCAGTGTCAGGGGGCTTAAGAGCGCTGAAGCTTTCTTT
CDR3: CASSVRGLKSAEAFF
J: TRBJ1-1
V: TRBV28
D: TRBD1
size: NA

DNA: TGTGCCAGCAGCTTAGAAGGGACTCCCTACGAGCAGTACTTC
CDR3: CASSLEGTPYEQYF
J: TRBJ2-7
V: TRBV11-2
D: NA
size: NA

DNA: TGTGCCAGTCAAGGCCGCGGGACGGGGGATGAAAAACTGTTTTTT
CDR3: CASQGRGTGDEKLFF
J: TRBJ1-4
V: TRBV19
D: NA
size: NA

DNA: TGCAGCGTTCAAAAGCAAATCTACGAGCAGTACTTC
CDR3: CSVQKQIYEQYF
J: TRBJ2-7
V: TRBV29-1
D: NA
size: few

DNA: TGCGCCAGCAGCTTGGCGGACACCCGTACTCGCGGGCAGTTCTTC
CDR3: CASSLADTRTRGQFF
J: TRBJ2-1
V: TRBV5-1
D: NA
size: NA

DNA: TGTGCCAGCAGCCTGGGACAGGCCTATGGCTACACCTTC
CDR3: CASSLGQAYGYTF
J: TRBJ1-2
V: TRBV3-1/TRBV3-2
D: TRBD1
size: NA

DNA: TGTGCCAGCAGCTTGGACGTCAGCTCTGGAAACACCATATATTTT
CDR3: CASSLDVSSGNTIYF
J: TRBJ1-3
V: TRBV5-4
D: NA
size: NA

DNA: TGTGCCAGCAGCCTTACCGGGGAGCTGTTTTTT
CDR3: CASSLTGELFF
J: TRBJ2-2
V: TRBV7-6
D: NA
size: NA

DNA: TGCAGCGTTGAGGGTAGCGGGAAACGATACAATGAGCAGTTCTTC
CDR3: CSVEGSGKRYNEQFF
J: TRBJ2-1
V: TRBV29-1
D: TRBD2
size: NA

DNA: TGTGCCAGCAGCTTGGGAGACAGGGATGAGGAGCTGTTTTTT
CDR3: CASSLGDRDEELFF
J: TRBJ2-2
V: TRBV5-8
D: TRBD1
size: NA

DNA: TGCGCCAGCAGCCAAGCCAAGGGGGCATGGACCGGGGAGCTGTTTTTT
CDR3: CASSQAKGAWTGELFF
J: TRBJ2-2
V: TRBV4-3
D: TRBD1
size: NA